This T cell receptor (beta chain) appears in the sequencing data of a study of cytomegalovirus exposure and HLA in healthy donors. The PCR ran on 60 Vbeta and 13 Jbeta primers. The data were produced by immunoSEQ multiplex PCR, yet TCRdb's version contains in-frame clones alone and is incomplete. The sample has around 190,000 clones; around 77% are singletons. This clone came up once. Its target is not known. Study findings and constraints: The study flagged approximately 180 TCR beta chains as cytomegalovirus-associated. When analyzed later, a missense DCLRE1C variant was found to be linked to TCR beta V- and J-gene trimming. In a later analysis, at a false discovery rate of 0.05, 15,000 to 20,000 TCR beta sequences matched HLA alleles.

Germline CDR1 KGHSH, CDR2 LQKENI. This CDR3 spans 16 amino acids. V gave up 2 bases and J gave up 7 bases; unmatched junction bases: 11. The V gene is TRBV18, the J gene TRBJ2-3; 8 nucleotides line up with TRBD2. Material for sequencing was PBMCs. The sequence derives from a woman in her 30s in good health and CMV-seronegative. The CDR3 protein is CASSPRGEREINTQYF. The CDR3 coding sequence is TGTGCCAGCTCACCAAGGGGCGAGCGGGAGATAAATACGCAGTATTTT.